The present entry profiles one T cell receptor (beta chain) with its context. The sample originates from a study of blood T cell repertoires in COVID-19. Study overall: Whether acute or convalescent, the COVID-19 samples came from the United States, Italy and Spain.

Produced via immunoSEQ multiplex PCR; TCRdb's table is partial and in-frame only. The data show roughly 200,000 clones, roughly nine tenths seen once. Sequencing was done on a sample of peripheral blood. The receptor's source is a woman in her forties or fifties with COVID-19, enrolled during active disease.

The CDR3 sequence: CASSPVGGASTDTQYF. The CDR3 bases are TGCGCCAGCAGCCCCGTGGGAGGGGCGAGCACAGATACGCAGTATTTT. V is TRBV5-1 and J is TRBJ2-3; 7 nucleotides line up with TRBD2. The germline CDR1 and CDR2 sequences are SGHRS and YFSETQ. V trimming: 4 bases; J trimming: 0 bases; junction bases outside the gene matches: 8. The CDR3 totals 16 residues.